This T cell receptor beta chain was retrieved from a study of cytomegalovirus exposure and HLA in healthy donors. Germline CDR1 is SGHDT and CDR2 is YYEEEE. The germline V and J ends were trimmed by 0 bases and 8 bases, with 23 bases remaining between them. CDR3 length: 18 amino acids. Vbeta (60) and Jbeta (13) primers were used in the PCR. Assay: immunoSEQ multiplex PCR; the TCRdb copy retains only in-frame clones and omits some. The sample totals fewer than 150,000 clones. This sequence joins TRBV5-6 and TRBJ2-2; a weak D match, TRBD1 (6 bases). The source material was PBMCs. The receptor was isolated from an older woman in good health and CMV-seronegative. The CDR3 DNA reads TGTGCCAGCAGCTTGGATCGTCTCGTGAGCAGGGGATTTGGGGAGCTGTTTTTT. As protein: CASSLDRLVSRGFGELFF.